This T cell receptor (beta chain) was documented in a study of T cell responses to AZD1222 COVID-19 vaccine. CDR1 SGHTA and CDR2 FQGNSA come from the germline V gene. The ends lost 3 bases at V and 7 bases at J; junction bases unmatched: 8. The CDR3 loop spans 15 amino acids. Profiling relied on immunoSEQ multiplex PCR, and the TCRdb table lists in-frame clones only, not all of them. The sample has about 120,000 clones; about 87% are singletons. Here the sequenced sample was peripheral blood, taken on day 0 of AZD1222 vaccination. The receptor was isolated from an adult in good health. The chain carries TRBV7-2 and TRBJ1-5; 8 bases agree with TRBD1. The CDR3 DNA follows: TGTGCCAGCAGCTTGGTGACAGGGGTGGGACAGCCCCAGCATTTT. This sequence encodes CASSLVTGVGQPQHF.